This T cell receptor beta chain was identified during a study of blood T cells in healthy people across ages. The CDR3 is made up of 11 amino acids. Germline CDR1 and CDR2: GTSNPN and SVGIG (reference sequence). V lost 1 base, J lost 6 bases, and 7 bases lay in between. The study drew donors from healthy Caucasian individuals in Russia aged about 6 to 90. Every sample gave at least 6 micrograms of total RNA when it was extracted. Ten or more counts support this clonotype. The target antigen is unknown. Notes on the study in general: Roughly linear declines in TCR beta diversity per million T cells occurred with age.

Combining a sample-barcoded 5' primer with a J-beta primer mix, a second PCR ran for roughly 7 to 12 cycles. CDR3-containing paired-end reads numbered at least 2.5 million in each sample. Using its own MiXCR run on the 5' RACE reads, TCRdb lists one record per CDR3 protein. The table shows roughly 700,000 distinct CDR3 sequences, with 32% occurring only once. This TCR derives from a woman of 80 years or more in good health. The sequencing sample was made of blood. The chain uses TRBV30 and TRBJ2-7; D is unresolved. In DNA form, the CDR3 reads TGTGCCTGGAGTGATGGGGTCGAGCAGTACTTC. It is translated as CAWSDGVEQYF.